The sequence of this T cell receptor beta chain was determined in a study of somatic mutations in cytotoxic T cells in rheumatoid arthritis. Study background: Using a FACSAria II or Sony SH800, a portion of the V beta antibody-stained T-cell populations were flow-sorted at nearly 100% purity, and among those populations were V beta1+ cells that were then sequenced for TCRB.

Study findings and constraints: Which antigens the expanded CD8+ clones targeted was unknown. Clonality of CD8+ T cells, which was compared between rheumatoid arthritis patients and age-matched healthy controls, did not differ significantly.

Positively selected by magnetic beads, CD4+ and CD8+ cells were purity-checked by flow cytometry. Profiling relied on immunoSEQ multiplex PCR, and the TCRdb table lists in-frame clones only, not all of them. The sample carries around 15,000 clones, roughly 72% recorded once. Concerning this clone: Its antigen is unknown.

Trimming left V 5 bases short and J 0 bases short, with 12 bases between. Germline V gene data show CDR1 as SGHTS and CDR2 as YDEGEE. The CDR3 loop spans 15 amino acids. This chain connects TRBV5-8 to TRBJ1-5, with D perhaps TRBD1 (6 bases). The material sequenced was CD8+ T cells sorted from blood. This receptor was identified in an adult with rheumatoid arthritis. The CDR3 DNA reads TGTGCCAGCAGTCTCCGGGACAATAGCAATCAGCCCCAGCATTTT. Its protein is CASSLRDNSNQPQHF.